This T cell receptor (beta chain) came from a study of blood T cells in healthy people across ages. With a J-beta primer mix and a sample-barcoded 5' primer, a second PCR ran 7 to 11 cycles. One entry per CDR3 protein results from TCRdb running MiXCR on the 5' RACE reads. This repertoire shows about 320,000 distinct CDR3 sequences, about 25% found once; its top ten account for 25% to 30%. Between the trimmed V and J ends, which lost 2 bases and 0 bases, there was a span of 8 bases. This CDR3 region has 15 residues. Germline-derived CDR1 and CDR2 are MGHDK and SYGVNS. The sequence was obtained from a woman in her seventies in good health. Sequencing used blood. The chain joins TRBV25-1 to TRBJ1-5, with D possibly matching TRBD1 (5 bases). In DNA form, the CDR3 reads TGTGCCAGCAGTGAAGGGACGTCTAGCAATCAGCCCCAGCATTTT. Protein product: CASSEGTSSNQPQHF.